Listed below are T cell receptor beta chains from one sample, sequenced in a study of a mutant IDH1 vaccine in newly diagnosed glioma. Assay: immunoSEQ multiplex PCR; the TCRdb copy retains only in-frame clones and omits some. The sample includes roughly 70,000 clones, about 80% seen only once; the top ten take 10% to 15%. Their cognate antigens are unknown. The input for sequencing was PBMCs, taken from a glioma patient whose treatment included an IDH1 peptide vaccine. The source is a man between 18 and 29 years old with glioma. Both conserved end residues are part of each CDR3. The order of the fields is J gene, D gene, clone size, V gene, CDR3 protein, CDR3 DNA. A D gene is named only where the DNA matches it firmly. Clone size, where shown, is once, few, many, or a class for clones that have expanded.

J: TRBJ2-7; D: .; size: once; V: TRBV2; CDR3: CASMQGYEQYF; DNA: TGTGCCAGCATGCAGGGCTACGAGCAGTACTTC
J: TRBJ2-2; D: TRBD1; size: .; V: TRBV5-5; CDR3: CASSGQGNTGELFF; DNA: TGTGCCAGCAGTGGACAGGGGAACACCGGGGAGCTGTTTTTT
J: TRBJ1-1; D: .; size: .; V: TRBV11-2; CDR3: CASSLDGQGRLEAFF; DNA: TGTGCCAGCAGCTTAGACGGGCAGGGGCGACTAGAAGCTTTCTTT
J: TRBJ1-6; D: .; size: .; V: TRBV7-6; CDR3: CASSLNTANSPLHF; DNA: TGTGCCAGCAGCTTAAACACAGCTAATTCACCCCTCCACTTT
J: TRBJ2-3; D: TRBD1; size: .; V: TRBV6-5; CDR3: CASSRDRGQTDTQYF; DNA: TGTGCCAGCAGCAGGGACAGGGGGCAAACAGATACGCAGTATTTT
J: TRBJ1-2; D: .; size: .; V: TRBV28; CDR3: CASSWGPTRGYTF; DNA: TGTGCCAGCAGTTGGGGGCCGACGCGTGGCTACACCTTC
J: TRBJ1-2; D: TRBD1; size: .; V: TRBV7-8; CDR3: CASSLAPGQLNYGYTF; DNA: TGTGCCAGCAGCTTAGCCCCGGGACAGCTTAACTATGGCTACACCTTC
J: TRBJ1-1; D: .; size: .; V: TRBV12-5; CDR3: CASGLDWTGALNTEAFF; DNA: TGTGCTAGTGGTTTGGACTGGACGGGGGCCCTGAACACTGAAGCTTTCTTT
J: TRBJ2-3; D: .; size: .; V: TRBV4-1; CDR3: CASSQDAFTDTQYF; DNA: TGCGCCAGCAGCCAAGATGCTTTCACAGATACGCAGTATTTT
J: TRBJ2-5; D: TRBD2; size: .; V: TRBV28; CDR3: CASSLPLGRPGGETQYF; DNA: TGTGCCAGCAGTTTGCCTCTTGGCCGGCCGGGAGGAGAGACCCAGTACTTC
J: TRBJ2-3; D: TRBD1; size: .; V: TRBV7-9; CDR3: CASTRPPSTDRGGDTQYF; DNA: TGTGCCAGCACAAGGCCCCCATCAACGGACAGGGGAGGAGATACGCAGTATTTT
J: TRBJ1-4; D: .; size: .; V: TRBV19; CDR3: CASRITGRGRPNEKLFF; DNA: TGTGCCAGTAGGATTACAGGGAGGGGTAGGCCGAATGAAAAACTGTTTTTT
J: TRBJ1-5; D: .; size: .; V: TRBV30; CDR3: CAWSFHSDQPQHF; DNA: TGTGCCTGGAGTTTCCATTCTGATCAGCCCCAGCATTTT
J: TRBJ2-7; D: .; size: .; V: TRBV4-3; CDR3: CASSQDVRQAYEQYF; DNA: TGCGCCAGCAGCCAAGACGTCAGGCAGGCCTACGAGCAGTACTTC
J: TRBJ2-5; D: TRBD1; size: .; V: TRBV2; CDR3: CASSPTGGGETQYF; DNA: TGTGCCAGCAGTCCGACAGGGGGCGGAGAGACCCAGTACTTC
J: TRBJ1-5; D: .; size: .; V: TRBV6-4; CDR3: CASSSDPNQPQHF; DNA: TGTGCCAGCAGTTCGGACCCTAATCAGCCCCAGCATTTT
J: TRBJ1-4; D: .; size: .; V: TRBV18; CDR3: CASSRGLWEKLFF; DNA: TGTGCCAGCTCACGAGGGCTTTGGGAAAAACTGTTTTTT
J: TRBJ1-2; D: .; size: .; V: TRBV4-1; CDR3: CASSQDRAGRFGYTF; DNA: TGCGCCAGCAGCCAAGATAGGGCAGGGAGGTTTGGCTACACCTTC
J: TRBJ1-5; D: .; size: .; V: TRBV19; CDR3: CASSMVLNQPQHF; DNA: TGTGCCAGTAGTATGGTCCTAAATCAGCCCCAGCATTTT
J: TRBJ1-5; D: .; size: .; V: TRBV7-2; CDR3: CASSLSTSNQPQHF; DNA: TGTGCCAGCAGCTTGTCCACCAGCAATCAGCCCCAGCATTTT
J: TRBJ2-2; D: TRBD2; size: .; V: TRBV5-1; CDR3: CASSLLAGSTGELFF; DNA: TGCGCCAGCAGCCTCCTAGCGGGATCCACCGGGGAGCTGTTTTTT
J: TRBJ2-1; D: TRBD2; size: once; V: TRBV29-1; CDR3: CSATSGSHEQFF; DNA: TGCAGCGCTACTAGCGGGAGCCATGAGCAGTTCTTC
J: TRBJ1-1; D: .; size: .; V: TRBV7-8; CDR3: CASSFSPLVAGIRAFF; DNA: TGTGCCAGCAGCTTTTCGCCCCTAGTAGCAGGGATTAGGGCTTTCTTT
J: TRBJ1-6; D: .; size: .; V: TRBV19; CDR3: CASQTSGRYNSPLHF; DNA: TGTGCCAGTCAAACCTCGGGGCGATATAATTCACCCCTCCACTTT
J: TRBJ1-1; D: .; size: few; V: TRBV19; CDR3: CASSIDRRGNTEAFF; DNA: TGTGCCAGTAGTATAGATCGAAGGGGAAACACTGAAGCTTTCTTT
J: TRBJ2-1; D: .; size: .; V: TRBV29-1; CDR3: CSVVSGQYNEQFF; DNA: TGCAGCGTTGTATCAGGACAGTACAATGAGCAGTTCTTC
J: TRBJ2-7; D: TRBD1; size: few; V: TRBV10-3; CDR3: CAIRTSGGLLYEQYF; DNA: TGTGCCATCAGGACCTCAGGGGGCCTTCTCTACGAGCAGTACTTC
J: TRBJ1-5; D: .; size: .; V: TRBV6-6; CDR3: CASSYSMGSHQPQHF; DNA: TGTGCCAGCAGTTACTCTATGGGGTCCCATCAGCCCCAGCATTTT
J: TRBJ2-5; D: .; size: .; V: TRBV30; CDR3: CAWSVIGTPQETQYF; DNA: TGTGCCTGGAGTGTGATCGGGACGCCACAAGAGACCCAGTACTTC
J: TRBJ1-1; D: .; size: few; V: TRBV10-3; CDR3: CAISEGGTEAFF; DNA: TGTGCCATCAGTGAGGGGGGGACTGAAGCTTTCTTT
J: TRBJ1-6; D: .; size: .; V: TRBV4-2; CDR3: CASSQEPAVSPTLHF; DNA: TGTGCCAGCAGCCAAGAACCGGCGGTCTCTCCTACCCTCCACTTT